This T cell receptor (beta chain) was observed in a study of Graves' ophthalmopathy and Graves' hyperthyroidism listed by TCRdb under 2018. Study-wide context: Peripheral blood was collected at initial diagnosis, before any treatment. To explore V-J signatures that separate ophthalmopathy from hyperthyroidism, a discovery set of approximately 100 patients was enrolled, consisting of under 50 with ophthalmopathy and approximately 60 with stable hyperthyroidism. For independent validation, a separate cohort was made up of approximately 19 hyperthyroidism patients plus 17 patients who later progressed from hyperthyroidism to ophthalmopathy. In total, around 140 blood samples were TCR-sequenced: around 42 ophthalmopathy, under 85 hyperthyroidism and some 17 hyperthyroidism-to-ophthalmopathy patients. The approximately 100 discovery patients were divided at random into training and test sets in a 7:3 ratio. After sampling, hyperthyroidism patients received methimazole starting at 30 mg daily, and ophthalmopathy patients received high-dose intravenous methylprednisolone. The study used signatures of the TCR beta repertoire to tell Graves' ophthalmopathy apart from Graves' hyperthyroidism and to predict which patients would progress to ophthalmopathy. In several hyperthyroidism patients, the T-cell repertoires found in thyroid tissue were compared with those found in blood. Beyond this particular receptor, the publication reports: Sample size was not statistically predetermined, and group allocation was not concealed from the investigators. Ophthalmopathy was separated from stable hyperthyroidism by the 13-signature model with just under 90% sensitivity and 81% to 83% specificity in cross-validation and with 80%/75% in the test set. Most of the expanded thyroid clonotypes with a frequency above 0.001 were also detected in blood, and it was suggested that the thyroid immune response may be reflected by blood repertoires. In validation, the model predicted ophthalmopathy progression with nearly 71% sensitivity and roughly 78% specificity; some 13 predicted patients were CT-confirmed with GO in a median of 6.5 months.

For repertoire sequencing, TCR beta CDR3 regions were amplified from RNA transcripts. The first round of RT-PCR was done with HTBI primers and the Qiagen OneStep RT-PCR kit, and was followed by a second round of multiplex PCR, then size selection and purification. Libraries were sequenced on an Illumina HiSeq2000 using paired-end 100 bp reads. As for how the authors treated the data: SOAPnuke was used for read processing, and reads with adapters, uncalled bases, a mean Phred below 15, or no exact constant-primer or identifier match were discarded. High-quality paired reads were merged with COPE v1.2.5. Clonotypes were defined as unique nucleotide sequences and were aligned to IMGT TRB V, D and J references using MiTCR v1.1. Analysis was restricted to V-J combinations with a frequency above 0.0001, which covered 99.2% of repertoires. For each V-J combination, a TCR clonal expansion and chaos score was defined as F50 clonal expansion divided by the chaos observed in the TCRdist matrix. Welch's t-statistics and random forest were used to narrow the features down to around twelve V-J combinations, which were then fed into a naive Bayes classifier. The Morisita-Horn index was used to measure how similar the thyroid and blood repertoires were. TCRdb trimmed public reads at Q25 via fastp, called clones via MiXCR and kept in-frame beta chains. When rows share a CDR3 protein, they turn into one entry using the most common DNA and genes. The V and J calls, along with clone size, are taken from TCRdb and not from the paper's own processing. The sample profile shows 200,000 to 250,000 distinct CDR3 sequences; 20% to 25% of them were found once. The ten largest clones add up to approximately 39% of the sample.

From a lookup of the germline V gene, CDR1 and CDR2 are MNHNS and SASEGT. From cysteine to phenylalanine, the CDR3 is 17 amino acids long. Here the CDR3 DNA is all that survives: 51 bases in frame from base 1. Germline trimming: 6 bases from V, 4 bases from J; junction bases outside gene matches: 16. Many counts were recorded for this clonotype. The clone's antigen remains unknown. No per-base quality is available; no much larger clone lies one base away. The ophthalmopathy patients had moderately to severely active disease, with a Clinical Activity Score of 3 or higher, a NOSPECS grade of 4 or higher, and a disease duration of less than 3 months. Anyone with other autoimmune diseases, uncontrolled infections, pregnancy or lactation was excluded from the study. Diagnosis was based on clinical symptoms, serum thyroxine, TRAb, thyroid ultrasound and orbital computed tomography. Using Ficoll-Paque density gradient centrifugation, PBMCs were isolated from 9.5 to 10 ml of fresh peripheral blood. Total RNA was extracted with Trizol reagent and quality-checked on an Agilent 2100 Bioanalyzer.

The chain is encoded by TRBV6-1 joined to TRBJ2-7; 9 bases in between match TRBD2. The clonotype comes from a woman aged 45-65 years with Graves' ophthalmopathy. Donor details come from another sample of the same person, matched by shared clones. The sample taken for sequencing was peripheral blood. The CDR3 amino acid sequence is: CASSFRQGLTSGYEQYF. The DNA reads TGTGCCAGCAGCTTTAGACAGGGTCTGACTAGCGGTTACGAGCAGTACTTC.